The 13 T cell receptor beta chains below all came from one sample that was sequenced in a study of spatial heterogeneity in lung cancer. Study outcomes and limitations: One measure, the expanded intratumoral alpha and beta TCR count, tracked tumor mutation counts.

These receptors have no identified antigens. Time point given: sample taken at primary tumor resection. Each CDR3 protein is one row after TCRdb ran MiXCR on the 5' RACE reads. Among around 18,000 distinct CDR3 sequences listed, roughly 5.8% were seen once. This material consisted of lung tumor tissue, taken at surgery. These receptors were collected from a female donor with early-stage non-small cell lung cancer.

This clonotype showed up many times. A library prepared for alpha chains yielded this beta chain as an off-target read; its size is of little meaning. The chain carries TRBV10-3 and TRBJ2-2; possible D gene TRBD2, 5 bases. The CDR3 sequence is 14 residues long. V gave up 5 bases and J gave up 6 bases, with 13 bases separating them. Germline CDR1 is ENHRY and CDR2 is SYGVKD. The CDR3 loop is CAISPPTRAGELFF. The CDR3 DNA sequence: TGTGCCATCAGTCCACCAACTAGGGCCGGGGAGCTGTTTTTT.

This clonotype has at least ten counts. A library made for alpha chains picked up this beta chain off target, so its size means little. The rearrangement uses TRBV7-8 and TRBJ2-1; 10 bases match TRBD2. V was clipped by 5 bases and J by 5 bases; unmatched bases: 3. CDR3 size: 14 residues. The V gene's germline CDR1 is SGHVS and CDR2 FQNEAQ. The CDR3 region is CASSTGTSDNEQFF. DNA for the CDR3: TGTGCCAGCAGCACCGGGACTAGCGACAATGAGCAGTTCTTC.

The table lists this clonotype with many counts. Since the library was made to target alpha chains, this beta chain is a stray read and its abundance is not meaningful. CDR3 loop: CASRLGGTRFSGANVLTF. CDR3 sequence (DNA): TGTGCAAGTCGCTTAGGCGGGACGCGGTTTTCTGGGGCCAACGTCCTGACTTTC. V gene TRBV12-2 combines with J gene TRBJ2-6; the tabulated D call, TRBD1, remains unverified against the DNA. TRBV12-2 represents a pseudogene. The CDR3 sequence is 18 residues long.

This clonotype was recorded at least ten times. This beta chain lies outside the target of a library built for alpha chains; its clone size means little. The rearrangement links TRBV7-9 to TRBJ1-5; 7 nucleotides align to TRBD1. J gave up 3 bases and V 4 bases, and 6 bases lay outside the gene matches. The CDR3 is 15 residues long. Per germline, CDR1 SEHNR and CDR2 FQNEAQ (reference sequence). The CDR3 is CASSSGGQPNQPQHF. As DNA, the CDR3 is TGTGCCAGCAGCTCCGGGGGACAGCCCAATCAGCCCCAGCATTTT. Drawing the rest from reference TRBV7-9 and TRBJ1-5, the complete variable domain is DTGVSQNPRHKITKRGQNVTFRCDPISEHNRLYWYRQTLGQGPEFLTYFQNEAQLEKSRLLSDRFSAERPKGSFSTLEIQRTEQGDSAMYLCASSSGGQPNQPQHFGDGTRLSIL.

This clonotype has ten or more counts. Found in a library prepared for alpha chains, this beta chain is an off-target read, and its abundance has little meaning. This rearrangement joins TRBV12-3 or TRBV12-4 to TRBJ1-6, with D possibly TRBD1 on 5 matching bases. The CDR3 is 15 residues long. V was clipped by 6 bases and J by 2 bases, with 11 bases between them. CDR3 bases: TGTGCCAGCAGGACGGGGGGGACCTATAATTCACCCCTCCACTTT. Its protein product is CASRTGGTYNSPLHF.

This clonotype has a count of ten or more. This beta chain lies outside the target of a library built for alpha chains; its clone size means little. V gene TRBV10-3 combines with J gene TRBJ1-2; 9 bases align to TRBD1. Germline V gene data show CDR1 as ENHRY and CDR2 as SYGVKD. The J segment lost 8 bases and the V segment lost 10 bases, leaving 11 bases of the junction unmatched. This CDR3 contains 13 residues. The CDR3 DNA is TGTGCCACAGACCCCGGGACAGGGAACGGCTACACCTTC. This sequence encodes CATDPGTGNGYTF.

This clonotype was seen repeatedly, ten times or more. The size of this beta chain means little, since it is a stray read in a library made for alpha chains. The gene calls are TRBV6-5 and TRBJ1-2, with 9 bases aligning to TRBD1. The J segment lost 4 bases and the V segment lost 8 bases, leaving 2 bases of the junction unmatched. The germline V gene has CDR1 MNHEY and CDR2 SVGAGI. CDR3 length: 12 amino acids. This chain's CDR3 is CASGQGTYGYTF. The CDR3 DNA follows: TGTGCCAGCGGACAGGGGACCTATGGCTACACCTTC.

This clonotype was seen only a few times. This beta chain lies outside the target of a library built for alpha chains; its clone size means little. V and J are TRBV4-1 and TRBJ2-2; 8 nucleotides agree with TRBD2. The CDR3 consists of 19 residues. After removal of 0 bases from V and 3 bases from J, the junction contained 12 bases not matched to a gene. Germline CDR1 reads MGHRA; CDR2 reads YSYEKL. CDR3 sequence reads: CASSQDSGRLARYTGELFF. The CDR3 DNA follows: TGCGCCAGCAGCCAAGATTCGGGTCGACTAGCGAGGTACACCGGGGAGCTGTTTTTT.

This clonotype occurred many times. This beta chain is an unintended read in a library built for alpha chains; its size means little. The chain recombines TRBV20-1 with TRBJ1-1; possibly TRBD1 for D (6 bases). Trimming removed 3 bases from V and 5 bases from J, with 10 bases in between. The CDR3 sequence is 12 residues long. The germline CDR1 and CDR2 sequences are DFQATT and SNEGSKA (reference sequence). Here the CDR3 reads CSASGGRTEAFF. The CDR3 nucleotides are TGCAGTGCTAGTGGGGGGCGGACTGAAGCTTTCTTT.

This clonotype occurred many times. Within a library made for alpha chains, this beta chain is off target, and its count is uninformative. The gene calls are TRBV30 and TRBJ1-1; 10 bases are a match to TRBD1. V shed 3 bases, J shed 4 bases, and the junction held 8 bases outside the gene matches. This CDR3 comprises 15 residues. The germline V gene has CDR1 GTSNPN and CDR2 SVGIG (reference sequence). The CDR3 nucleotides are TGTGCCTGGAGAAATAAGGGACAGGGGAGCACTGAAGCTTTCTTT. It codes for CAWRNKGQGSTEAFF.

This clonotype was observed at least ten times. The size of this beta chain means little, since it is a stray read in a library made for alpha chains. The CDR3 sequence is CASRGDRGRAGELFF. As DNA, the CDR3 is TGTGCCAGCAGAGGAGACAGGGGACGGGCCGGGGAGCTGTTTTTT. The chain carries TRBV6-1 and TRBJ2-2, with 8 bases identical to TRBD1. The V gene end was trimmed by 6 bases and the J gene end by 6 bases; junction bases not matched to a gene: 9. In germline, CDR1 is MNHNS, CDR2 SASEGT. The CDR3 runs 15 residues.

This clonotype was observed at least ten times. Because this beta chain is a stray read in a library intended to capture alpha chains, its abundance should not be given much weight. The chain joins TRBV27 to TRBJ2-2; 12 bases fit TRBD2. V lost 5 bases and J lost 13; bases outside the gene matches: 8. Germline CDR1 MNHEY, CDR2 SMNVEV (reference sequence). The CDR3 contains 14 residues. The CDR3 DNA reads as TGTGCCAGCAGTACCCTAGCGGGAGGGCCAGGGCTGTTTTTT. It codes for CASSTLAGGPGLFF.

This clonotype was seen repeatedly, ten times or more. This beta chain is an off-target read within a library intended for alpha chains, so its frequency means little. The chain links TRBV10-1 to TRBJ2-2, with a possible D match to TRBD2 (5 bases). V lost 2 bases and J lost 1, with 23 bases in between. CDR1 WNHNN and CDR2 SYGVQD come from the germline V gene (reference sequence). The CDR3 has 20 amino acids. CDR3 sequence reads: CASSEEPWGSANLNTGELFF. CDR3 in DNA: TGCGCCAGCAGTGAGGAGCCTTGGGGTAGCGCGAACCTGAACACCGGGGAGCTGTTTTTT.